Following are 31 T cell receptor beta chains from one sample sequenced in a study of cytomegalovirus exposure and HLA in healthy donors. Primers for the PCR totalled 60 Vbeta and 13 Jbeta. Libraries were prepared by immunoSEQ multiplex PCR; TCRdb keeps only in-frame clonotypes and omits some of them. The sample carries some 110,000 clones, 78% recorded once. Specimen: PBMCs. The receptors were sampled from a man aged 35 to 55 in good health and CMV-seronegative.

The chain is built from TRBV7-9 and TRBJ1-2; TRBD1 matches 7 bases. The CDR3 is 13 amino acids. Trimming removed 1 base from V and 7 bases from J; junction bases left unmatched: 3. Germline V gene data show CDR1 as SEHNR and CDR2 as FQNEAQ (reference sequence). The CDR3 DNA reads as TGTGCCAGCAGCTTAGACAGGGGCTCTGGCTACACCTTC. This sequence encodes CASSLDRGSGYTF.

The gene calls are TRBV30 and TRBJ1-3; D unresolved. The length of the CDR3 is 14 residues. Trimming shortened V by 2 bases and J by 2 bases, and 10 bases separated the two germline ends. From germline, CDR1 is GTSNPN and CDR2 SVGIG (reference sequence). The CDR3 sequence is CAWSIGEPGNTIYF. In DNA, the CDR3 is TGTGCCTGGAGTATTGGGGAGCCTGGAAACACCATATATTTT.

The chain carries TRBV5-4 and TRBJ1-1; possible D gene TRBD1, 6 bases. Germline loops: CDR1 SGHNT, CDR2 YYREEE (reference sequence). V was trimmed by 4 bases and J by 5 bases, leaving 15 bases between them. There are 14 residues in the CDR3. The CDR3 loop is CASSLQGPGTEAFF. The DNA of the CDR3 is TGTGCCAGCAGCCTACAGGGTCCAGGAACTGAAGCTTTCTTT.

The V call is TRBV6-5, the J call TRBJ1-5, with 10 bases lining up with TRBD1. There are 14 residues in the CDR3. The trim removed 5 bases at V and 9 bases at J, leaving 7 bases unmatched. Germline values: CDR1 MNHEY, CDR2 SVGAGI. CDR3 in DNA: TGTGCCAGCAGTATGGGACAGGGGATGAGGCCCCAGCATTTT. Translation gives CASSMGQGMRPQHF.

The chain combines TRBV15 with TRBJ1-5, with TRBD1 identical over 7 bases. The V segment lost 3 bases and the J segment 2 bases; nucleotides outside the gene matches: 16. Germline lookup yields CDR1 LNHNV and CDR2 YYDKDF (reference sequence). The CDR3 runs to 19 residues. CDR3 nucleotide sequence: TGTGCCACCAGCAGCCTGGAGGGGGCGAGGGGATATGGCAATCAGCCCCAGCATTTT. The encoded protein is CATSSLEGARGYGNQPQHF.

V gene TRBV7-3 combines with J gene TRBJ1-1; D is undetermined. Germline CDR1 and CDR2: SGHTA and FQGTGA. V was trimmed by 6 bases and J by 4 bases, leaving 12 bases between them. The CDR3 runs to 13 residues. DNA of the CDR3: TGTGCCAGCAGTTATACAACGGGCACTGAAGCTTTCTTT. Translated: CASSYTTGTEAFF.

This clone turned up a few times. This chain connects TRBV11-2 to TRBJ2-7, with 8 bases that match TRBD1. Germline assignment: CDR1 SGHAT and CDR2 FQNNGV. V dropped 1 base and J dropped 3; count of bases not matched to a gene: 2. The length of the CDR3 is 14 residues. The CDR3 nucleotides are TGTGCCAGCAGCTTAGTACAGGGGGACTACGAGCAGTACTTC. Translating it yields CASSLVQGDYEQYF.

The V gene is TRBV7-3, the J gene TRBJ2-5, with TRBD2 matching over 8 bases. V shed 5 bases, J shed 4 bases, and the junction held 6 bases outside the gene matches. Germline CDR1 is SGHTA and CDR2 is FQGTGA. The CDR3 is made up of 14 amino acids. The CDR3 DNA reads TGTGCCAGCAGCCCCAATCGGGGGGGAGAGACCCAGTACTTC. Its protein product is CASSPNRGGETQYF.

This clone has just one count. The rearrangement uses TRBV4-3 and TRBJ2-7; D is possibly TRBD2 (7 bases). Trimming removed 0 bases at V and 3 bases at J, with 12 bases between. The germline V gene encodes CDR1 LGHNA and CDR2 YSLEER. This CDR3 comprises 15 residues. The CDR3 here is CASSQDRRGGYEQYF. DNA for the CDR3: TGCGCCAGCAGCCAAGATCGTAGGGGGGGCTACGAGCAGTACTTC.

The V gene is TRBV19, the J gene TRBJ2-5; TRBD2 aligns across 8 bases. The ends lost 8 bases at V and 4 bases at J; junction bases unmatched: 9. The CDR3 length is 14 residues. Germline lookup yields CDR1 LNHDA and CDR2 SQIVND (reference sequence). DNA of the CDR3: TGTGCCAGTGCGAGCGGGGGCGCCTCAGAGACCCAGTACTTC. This sequence encodes CASASGGASETQYF.

The J gene is TRBJ2-3, the V gene TRBV2; 8 positions match TRBD2. The V segment lost 8 bases and the J segment 1 base; nucleotides outside the gene matches: 5. This CDR3 region has 14 residues. Germline values: CDR1 SNHLY, CDR2 FYNNEI. In DNA form, the CDR3 reads TGTGCCAGCTGGAGCGGGGGAGGCACAGATACGCAGTATTTT. This gives the protein CASWSGGGTDTQYF. Looking up the rest from reference TRBV2 and TRBJ2-3 gives the full variable domain: EPEVTQTPSHQVTQMGQEVILRCVPISNHLYFYWYRQILGQKVEFLVSFYNNEISEKSEIFDDQFSVERPDGSNFTLKIRSTKLEDSAMYFCASWSGGGTDTQYFGPGTRLTVL.

J is TRBJ1-5 and V is TRBV6-1, with D tentatively TRBD1 (6 bases). Trimming shortened V by 6 bases and J by 2 bases, and 8 bases separated the two germline ends. Germline V gene lookup returns CDR1 MNHNS and CDR2 SASEGT. The CDR3 extends over 13 amino acids. The CDR3 protein is CASRWTGNQPQHF. The CDR3 DNA reads TGTGCCAGCAGGTGGACAGGCAATCAGCCCCAGCATTTT.

This chain links TRBV5-1 with TRBJ2-7; tentatively, D is TRBD2 (7 bases). CDR1 SGHRS and CDR2 YFSETQ come from the germline V gene. V lost 3 bases and J 4 bases, leaving 20 bases between the germline ends. CDR3 length: 16 amino acids. CDR3 residues: CASSSGGGAKDYEQYF. In DNA, the CDR3 is TGCGCCAGCAGCTCGGGTGGGGGGGCGAAGGATTACGAGCAGTACTTC.

The rearrangement uses TRBV2 and TRBJ2-7; D is perhaps TRBD1 (6 bases). The CDR3 loop spans 14 amino acids. Trimming shortened V by 1 base and J by 6 bases, and 13 bases separated the two germline ends. CDR1 SNHLY and CDR2 FYNNEI come from the germline V gene. The CDR3 nucleotides are TGTGCCAGCAGTGAAGGGGACATAAGCCTCGAGCAGTACTTC. Residues: CASSEGDISLEQYF. The variable domain in full, with the rest retrieved from reference TRBV2 and TRBJ2-7, is EPEVTQTPSHQVTQMGQEVILRCVPISNHLYFYWYRQILGQKVEFLVSFYNNEISEKSEIFDDQFSVERPDGSNFTLKIRSTKLEDSAMYFCASSEGDISLEQYFGPGTRLTVT.

The sample holds one count of this clone. The chain recombines TRBV6-1 with TRBJ2-7; 7 nucleotides line up with TRBD2. V shed 2 bases, J shed 5 bases, and the junction held 9 bases outside the gene matches. From germline, CDR1 is MNHNS and CDR2 SASEGT. This CDR3 spans 15 amino acids. CDR3 amino acids: CASSEFREGKDEQYF. The CDR3 nucleotides read TGTGCCAGCAGTGAATTCAGGGAGGGAAAGGACGAGCAGTACTTC.

This sequence joins TRBV6-6 and TRBJ2-3, with D hard to call. V lost 2 bases and J lost 0, with 9 bases in between. The CDR3 totals 15 residues. Germline lookup yields CDR1 MNHNY and CDR2 SVGAGI (reference sequence). The CDR3 protein is CASSYPPGSTDTQYF. The CDR3, as DNA: TGTGCCAGCAGTTACCCCCCCGGGAGCACAGATACGCAGTATTTT.

This clone was observed once. This chain links TRBV28 with TRBJ1-4; tentative D call: TRBD1 (6 bases). V lost 6 bases, J lost 3 bases, and 11 bases lay in between. The CDR3 is made up of 14 amino acids. Looked up from germline, CDR1 is MDHEN and CDR2 is SYDVKM. This CDR3 is CASRGGGANEKLFF. For the CDR3, the DNA is TGTGCCAGCAGGGGCGGGGGCGCTAATGAAAAACTGTTTTTT.

V gene TRBV28 combines with J gene TRBJ1-3; the D gene is possibly TRBD1 (6 bases). Deletions cut 5 bases from V and 4 bases from J, with 15 bases between. The CDR3 is 15 amino acids. Per germline, CDR1 MDHEN and CDR2 SYDVKM. This chain's CDR3 is CASSPRGGGGNTIYF. The DNA for the CDR3 is TGTGCCAGCAGTCCCCGTGGGGGGGGCGGAAACACCATATATTTT.

On this clone itself: Other DNA sequences in the same sample also yield this CDR3. V gene TRBV2 combines with J gene TRBJ1-2; 9 nucleotides line up with TRBD1. Losses at the gene ends were 3 bases for V and 8 bases for J; bases not matched to a gene: 4. There are 13 residues in the CDR3. Germline V CDR1 and CDR2: SNHLY, FYNNEI. The CDR3 coding sequence is TGTGCCAGCAGTGAGACAGGGGGACGGGGCTACACCTTC. Residues: CASSETGGRGYTF.

This sequence joins TRBV7-2 and TRBJ2-3; D might be TRBD2 (5 bases). Per germline, CDR1 SGHTA and CDR2 FQGNSA. The V end was cut by 6 bases, the J end by 6 bases, with 16 bases between. The CDR3 consists of 14 residues. This chain's CDR3 is CASRKTGYSDTQYF. The CDR3 region has the DNA TGTGCCAGCAGGAAAACGGGGTACTCGGATACGCAGTATTTT.

There are a few counts of this clone. This chain links TRBV19 with TRBJ1-5, with 9 bases identical to TRBD1. With V trimmed by 5 bases and J by 2 bases, 1 base remained unmatched. CDR1 LNHDA and CDR2 SQIVND come from the germline V gene (reference sequence). The CDR3 is 14 amino acids. The CDR3, as DNA: TGTGCCAGTAGTGACAGGGGGGGCAATCAGCCCCAGCATTTT. This sequence encodes CASSDRGGNQPQHF.

The gene calls are TRBV7-2 and TRBJ2-4; D possibly corresponds to TRBD1 (6 bases). The V gene lost 1 base and the J gene lost 9 bases, with 10 bases spanning the gap. The CDR3 extends over 13 amino acids. Germline assignment: CDR1 SGHTA and CDR2 FQGNSA. As DNA, the CDR3 is TGTGCCAGCAGCTTAGGGGGGCTGGGCATTCAGTACTTC. Translated, it gives CASSLGGLGIQYF.

The chain uses TRBV7-2 and TRBJ1-2; the D is unclear. In germline, CDR1 is SGHTA, CDR2 FQGNSA. CDR3 length equals 14 residues. Trimming removed 5 bases at V and 1 base at J, with 11 bases between. CDR3 in amino acids: CASSPEYSNYGYTF. DNA of the CDR3: TGTGCCAGCAGCCCAGAGTACAGTAACTATGGCTACACCTTC.

The V gene is TRBV6-5, the J gene TRBJ1-5; TRBD1 matches 8 bases. After removal of 6 bases from V and 3 bases from J, the junction contained 7 bases not matched to a gene. The germline gives CDR1 MNHEY, CDR2 SVGAGI. The CDR3 is made up of 15 amino acids. The CDR3 protein is CASSSDRGTNQPQHF. The CDR3, as DNA: TGTGCCAGCAGCTCCGACAGGGGTACCAATCAGCCCCAGCATTTT.

The gene calls are TRBV18 and TRBJ2-7; 8 bases line up with TRBD1. V dropped 5 bases and J dropped 4; count of bases not matched to a gene: 10. The CDR3 contains 15 residues. Germline lookup yields CDR1 KGHSH and CDR2 LQKENI. CDR3: CASSSPGTGVYEQYF. In DNA form, the CDR3 reads TGTGCCAGCTCATCTCCCGGGACAGGAGTTTACGAGCAGTACTTC. Based on the CDR3 plus reference TRBV18 and TRBJ2-7, the full variable domain is NAGVMQNPRHLVRRRGQEARLRCSPMKGHSHVYWYRQLPEEGLKFMVYLQKENIIDESGMPKERFSAEFPKEGPSILRIQQVVRGDSAAYFCASSSPGTGVYEQYFGPGTRLTVT.

The chain uses TRBV11-2 and TRBJ2-7, with 7 bases matching TRBD2. Germline values: CDR1 SGHAT, CDR2 FQNNGV. This CDR3 contains 12 residues. Losses at the gene ends were 5 bases for V and 11 bases for J; bases not matched to a gene: 9. CDR3 region: CASSAREGYEYF. As DNA, the CDR3 is TGTGCCAGCAGCGCCAGGGAGGGGTATGAGTACTTC.

This sequence joins TRBV6-4 and TRBJ1-6; D gene unclear. The CDR3 has 14 residues. Deletions cut 5 bases from V and 9 bases from J, with 14 bases between. Germline V gives CDR1 MRHNA, CDR2 SNTAGT. The CDR3 DNA reads as TGTGCCAGCAGTAGACTTGGAGAAGCTTCACCCCTCCACTTT. Its protein product is CASSRLGEASPLHF.

The chain recombines TRBV4-3 with TRBJ2-7, with 8 bases aligning to TRBD2. The germline V gene has CDR1 LGHNA and CDR2 YSLEER. The CDR3 is 14 amino acids. V shed 2 bases, J shed 2 bases, and the junction held 2 bases outside the gene matches. In DNA form, the CDR3 reads TGCGCCAGCAGCCAAATAGCGGGGCCCTACGAGCAGTACTTC. Translated, it gives CASSQIAGPYEQYF.

The rearrangement uses TRBV7-9 and TRBJ1-5; 9 bases line up with TRBD1. The CDR3 totals 15 residues. Germline V gene data show CDR1 as SEHNR and CDR2 as FQNEAQ (reference sequence). Trimming removed 6 bases from V and 1 base from J; junction bases left unmatched: 4. The CDR3 DNA follows: TGTGCCAGCAGTTGGGACAGGGAGAGCAATCAGCCCCAGCATTTT. This gives the protein CASSWDRESNQPQHF. Drawing the rest from reference TRBV7-9 and TRBJ1-5, the complete variable domain is DTGVSQNPRHKITKRGQNVTFRCDPISEHNRLYWYRQTLGQGPEFLTYFQNEAQLEKSRLLSDRFSAERPKGSFSTLEIQRTEQGDSAMYLCASSWDRESNQPQHFGDGTRLSIL.

The gene calls are TRBV5-4 and TRBJ1-2; 10 positions match TRBD1. The CDR3 length is 16 residues. Germline V gene data show CDR1 as SGHNT and CDR2 as YYREEE (reference sequence). V dropped 1 base and J dropped 5; count of bases not matched to a gene: 8. The CDR3 sequence is CASSLRGQGSLYGYTF. CDR3 sequence (DNA): TGTGCCAGCAGCTTGCGGGGACAGGGGAGTTTATATGGCTACACCTTC.

V and J are TRBV6-5 and TRBJ2-6; possible D gene TRBD1, 5 bases. V dropped 5 bases and J dropped 1 base, with 9 bases sitting between them. There are 15 residues in the CDR3. Germline-derived CDR1 and CDR2 are MNHEY and SVGAGI. The CDR3 reads CASSQGGSGANVLTF. CDR3 DNA: TGTGCCAGCAGTCAGGGTGGATCTGGGGCCAACGTCCTGACTTTC.